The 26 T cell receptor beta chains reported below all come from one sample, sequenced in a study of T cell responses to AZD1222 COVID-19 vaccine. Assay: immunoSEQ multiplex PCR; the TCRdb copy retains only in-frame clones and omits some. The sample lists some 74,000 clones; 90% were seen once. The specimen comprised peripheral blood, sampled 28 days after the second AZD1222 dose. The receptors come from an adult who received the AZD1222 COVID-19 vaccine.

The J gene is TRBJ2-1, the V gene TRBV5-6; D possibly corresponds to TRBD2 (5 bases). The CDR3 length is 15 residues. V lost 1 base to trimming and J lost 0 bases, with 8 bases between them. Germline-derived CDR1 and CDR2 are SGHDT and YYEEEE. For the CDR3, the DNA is TGTGCCAGCAGCTTGTCTGGAGGCTCCTACAATGAGCAGTTCTTC. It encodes CASSLSGGSYNEQFF. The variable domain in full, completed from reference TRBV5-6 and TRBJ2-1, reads DAGVTQSPTHLIKTRGQQVTLRCSPKSGHDTVSWYQQALGQGPQFIFQYYEEEERQRGNFPDRFSGHQFPNYSSELNVNALLLGDSALYLCASSLSGGSYNEQFFGPGTRLTVL.

CDR3 region: CATSAWGASQSDEQFF. Here the CDR3 DNA reads TGTGCCACCAGTGCCTGGGGGGCGTCCCAGTCGGATGAGCAGTTCTTC. V usage is TRBV24-1 and J usage is TRBJ2-1, with D tentatively TRBD1 or TRBD2 (6 bases each). V lost 5 bases and J lost 8, with 21 bases in between. CDR1 and CDR2 (germline): KGHDR, SFDVKD. The CDR3 is 16 residues long.

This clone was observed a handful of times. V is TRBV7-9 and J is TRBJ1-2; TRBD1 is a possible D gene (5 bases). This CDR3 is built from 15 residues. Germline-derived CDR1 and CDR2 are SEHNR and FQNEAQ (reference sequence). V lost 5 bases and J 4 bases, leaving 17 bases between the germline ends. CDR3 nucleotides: TGTGCCAGCAGCCCAGATGGGGGTTCTGGCTATGGCTACACCTTC. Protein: CASSPDGGSGYGYTF.

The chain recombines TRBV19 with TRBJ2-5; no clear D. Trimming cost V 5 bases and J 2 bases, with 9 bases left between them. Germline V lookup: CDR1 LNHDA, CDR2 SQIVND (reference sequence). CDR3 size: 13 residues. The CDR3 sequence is CASSDRVQETQYF. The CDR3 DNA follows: TGTGCCAGTAGTGATAGGGTGCAAGAGACCCAGTACTTC. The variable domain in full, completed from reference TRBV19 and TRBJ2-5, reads DGGITQSPKYLFRKEGQNVTLSCEQNLNHDAMYWYRQDPGQGLRLIYYSQIVNDFQKGDIAEGYSVSREKKESFPLTVTSAQKNPTAFYLCASSDRVQETQYFGPGTRLLVL.

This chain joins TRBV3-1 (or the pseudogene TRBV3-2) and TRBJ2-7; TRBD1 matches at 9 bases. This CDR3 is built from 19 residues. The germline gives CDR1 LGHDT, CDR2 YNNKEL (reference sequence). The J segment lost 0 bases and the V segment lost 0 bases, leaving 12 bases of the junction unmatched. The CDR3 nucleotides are TGTGCCAGCAGCCAAGATTCCGGGACAGGGATGATTAGCTCCTACGAGCAGTACTTC. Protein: CASSQDSGTGMISSYEQYF.

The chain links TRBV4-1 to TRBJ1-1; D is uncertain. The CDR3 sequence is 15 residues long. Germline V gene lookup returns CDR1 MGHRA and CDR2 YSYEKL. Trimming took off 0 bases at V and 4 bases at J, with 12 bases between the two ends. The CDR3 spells CASSQDEGWGTEAFF. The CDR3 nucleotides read TGCGCCAGCAGCCAAGACGAAGGCTGGGGCACTGAAGCTTTCTTT.

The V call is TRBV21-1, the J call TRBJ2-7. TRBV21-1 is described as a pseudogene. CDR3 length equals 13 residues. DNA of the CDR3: TGTGCCAGCAGCGAACGATACCCCTACGAGCAGTACTTC. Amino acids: CASSERYPYEQYF.

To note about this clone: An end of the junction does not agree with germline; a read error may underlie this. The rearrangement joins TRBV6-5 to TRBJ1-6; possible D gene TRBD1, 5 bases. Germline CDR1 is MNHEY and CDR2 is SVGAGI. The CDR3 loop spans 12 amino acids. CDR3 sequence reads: CGAALRGSPLHF. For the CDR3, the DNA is TGCGGGGCGGCATTACGGGGTTCACCCCTCCACTTT.

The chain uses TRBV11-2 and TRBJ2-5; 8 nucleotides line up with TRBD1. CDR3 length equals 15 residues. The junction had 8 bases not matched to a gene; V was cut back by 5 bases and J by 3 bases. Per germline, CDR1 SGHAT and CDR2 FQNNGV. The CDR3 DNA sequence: TGTGCCAGCAGCCAACGGGACAGGCAAGAAGAGACCCAGTACTTC. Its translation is CASSQRDRQEETQYF.

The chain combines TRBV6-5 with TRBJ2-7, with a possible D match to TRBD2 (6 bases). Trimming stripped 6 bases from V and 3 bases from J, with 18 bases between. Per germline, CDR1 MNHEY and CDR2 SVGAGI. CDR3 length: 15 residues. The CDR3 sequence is CASSSQATSYYEQYF. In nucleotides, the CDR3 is TGTGCCAGCAGCTCTCAAGCGACTAGTTACTACGAGCAGTACTTC.

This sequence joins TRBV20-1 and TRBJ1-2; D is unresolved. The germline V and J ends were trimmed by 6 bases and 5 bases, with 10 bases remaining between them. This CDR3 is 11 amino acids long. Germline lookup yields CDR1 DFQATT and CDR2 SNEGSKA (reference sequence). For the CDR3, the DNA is TGCAGTGCCAGGATGAGGTATGGCTACACCTTC. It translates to CSARMRYGYTF.

CDR3 DNA: TGCGCCAGCAGCTTCCCAGGGTTGAACACTGAAGCTTTCTTT. It yields the protein CASSFPGLNTEAFF. The chain joins TRBV5-1 to TRBJ1-1, with D perhaps matching TRBD1 (5 bases). There are 14 residues in the CDR3. Trimming left V 2 bases short and J 0 bases short, with 8 bases between. The germline CDR1 and CDR2 sequences are SGHRS and YFSETQ.

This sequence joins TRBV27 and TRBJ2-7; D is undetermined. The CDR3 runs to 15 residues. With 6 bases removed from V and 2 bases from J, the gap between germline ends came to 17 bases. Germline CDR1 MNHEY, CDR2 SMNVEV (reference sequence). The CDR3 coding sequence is TGTGCCAGCAGCCCCCAGTGGTCCCTGCCCTACGAGCAGTACTTC. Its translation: CASSPQWSLPYEQYF.

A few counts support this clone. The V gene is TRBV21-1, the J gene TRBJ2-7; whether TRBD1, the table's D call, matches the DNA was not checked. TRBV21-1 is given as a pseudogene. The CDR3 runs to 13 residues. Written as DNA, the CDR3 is TGCAGGGGATTAACCCAAACCTCCTACGAGCAGTACTTC. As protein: CRGLTQTSYEQYF.

CDR3 residues: CASSLVGSAYEQYF. CDR3 DNA sequence: TGTGCCAGCAGCTTGGTTGGTTCGGCCTACGAGCAGTACTTC. The chain joins TRBV5-4 to TRBJ2-7; no firm D call. This CDR3 contains 14 residues. CDR1 and CDR2 from the germline V gene are SGHNT and YYREEE (reference sequence). V lost 0 bases and J lost 2, with 9 bases in between.

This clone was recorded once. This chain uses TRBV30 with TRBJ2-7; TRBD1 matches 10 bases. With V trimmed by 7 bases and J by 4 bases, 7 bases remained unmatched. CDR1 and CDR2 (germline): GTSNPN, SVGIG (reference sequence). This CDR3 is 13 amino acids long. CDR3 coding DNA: TGTGCCTCAGCGGGACAGGGGTTTTACGAGCAGTACTTC. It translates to CASAGQGFYEQYF.

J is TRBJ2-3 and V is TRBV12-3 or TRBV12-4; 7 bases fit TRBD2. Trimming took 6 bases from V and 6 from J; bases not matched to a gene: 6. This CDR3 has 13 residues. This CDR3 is CASRAGVGDTQYF. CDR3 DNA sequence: TGTGCCAGCAGGGCGGGGGTTGGGGATACGCAGTATTTT.

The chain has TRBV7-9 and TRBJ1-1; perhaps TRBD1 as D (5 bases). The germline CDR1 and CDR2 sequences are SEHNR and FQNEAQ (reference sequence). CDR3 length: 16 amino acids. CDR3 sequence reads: CAGEGSQDAMNTEAFF. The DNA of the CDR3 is TGTGCTGGAGAGGGCTCACAGGACGCAATGAACACTGAAGCTTTCTTT. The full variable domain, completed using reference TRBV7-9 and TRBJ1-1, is DTGVSQNPRHKITKRGQNVTFRCDPISEHNRLYWYRQTLGQGPEFLTYFQNEAQLEKSRLLSDRFSAERPKGSFSTLEIQRTEQGDSAMYLCAGEGSQDAMNTEAFFGQGTRLTVV.

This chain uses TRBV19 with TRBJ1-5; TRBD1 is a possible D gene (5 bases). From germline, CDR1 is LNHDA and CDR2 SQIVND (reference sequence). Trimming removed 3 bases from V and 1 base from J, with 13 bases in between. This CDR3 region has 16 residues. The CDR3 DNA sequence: TGTGCCAGTAGTATCTCTGGGGGGATAAGCAATCAGCCCCAGCATTTT. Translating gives CASSISGGISNQPQHF.

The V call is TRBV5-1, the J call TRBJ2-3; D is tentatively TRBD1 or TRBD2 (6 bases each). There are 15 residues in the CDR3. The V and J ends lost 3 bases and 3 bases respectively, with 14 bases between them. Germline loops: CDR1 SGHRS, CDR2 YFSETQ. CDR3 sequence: CASSWRGDGTDTQYF. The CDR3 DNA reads TGCGCCAGCAGCTGGAGGGGGGATGGAACAGATACGCAGTATTTT.

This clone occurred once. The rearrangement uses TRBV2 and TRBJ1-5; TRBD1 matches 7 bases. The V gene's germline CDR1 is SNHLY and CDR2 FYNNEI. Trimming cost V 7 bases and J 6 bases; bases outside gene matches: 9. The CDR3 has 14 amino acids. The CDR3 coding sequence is TGTGCCAGCACCCGGACAGGCGGAGGTCAGCCCCAGCATTTT. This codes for CASTRTGGGQPQHF.

The CDR3 here is CASSRPSEKLFF. The DNA of the CDR3 is TGTGCCAGCAGTCGACCGAGTGAAAAACTGTTTTTT. The V gene is TRBV9, the J gene TRBJ1-4, with D unresolved. The CDR3 totals 12 residues. V shed 5 bases and J shed 7 bases, with 9 bases lying between them. Germline V gene data show CDR1 as SGDLS and CDR2 as YYNGEE.

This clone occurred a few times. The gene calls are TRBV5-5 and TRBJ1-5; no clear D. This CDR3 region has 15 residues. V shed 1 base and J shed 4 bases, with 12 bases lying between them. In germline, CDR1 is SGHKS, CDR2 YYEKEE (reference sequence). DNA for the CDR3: TGTGCCAGCAGCTTGTTGAACGGCAGAAATCAGCCCCAGCATTTT. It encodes CASSLLNGRNQPQHF.

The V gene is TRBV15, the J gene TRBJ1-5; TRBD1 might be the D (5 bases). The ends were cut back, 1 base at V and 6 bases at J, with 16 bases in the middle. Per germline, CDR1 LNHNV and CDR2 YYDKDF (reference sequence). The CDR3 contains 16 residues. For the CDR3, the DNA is TGTGCCACCAGCAGAGGAGCGGGGGGTGCTGCTCAGCCCCAGCATTTT. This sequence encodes CATSRGAGGAAQPQHF.

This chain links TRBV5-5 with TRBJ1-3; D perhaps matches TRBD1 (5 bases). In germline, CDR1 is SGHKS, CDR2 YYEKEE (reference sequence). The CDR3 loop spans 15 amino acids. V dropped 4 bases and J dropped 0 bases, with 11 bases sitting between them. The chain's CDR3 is CASSRDRNSGNTIYF. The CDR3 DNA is TGTGCCAGCAGCCGCGACAGAAACTCTGGAAACACCATATATTTT.

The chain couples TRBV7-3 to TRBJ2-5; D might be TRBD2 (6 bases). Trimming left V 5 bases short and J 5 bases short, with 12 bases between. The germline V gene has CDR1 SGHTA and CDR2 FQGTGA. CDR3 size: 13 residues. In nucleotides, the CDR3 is TGTGCCAGCAGCCCTTCCGGAGGGGAGACCCAGTACTTC. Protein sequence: CASSPSGGETQYF.